This entry lists 17 T cell receptor beta chains sequenced from one sample in a study of blood T cells in healthy people across ages. It was with a sample-barcoded 5' primer and a J-beta primer mix that a second PCR of roughly 7 to 12 cycles was run. In TCRdb, the 5' RACE reads were re-called with MiXCR into one record per CDR3 protein. The sample records 700,000 to 900,000 distinct CDR3 sequences, about 53% being singletons. Sequenced: blood. These receptors were obtained from a man at least 80 years old in good health.

The V and J genes are TRBV28 and TRBJ2-3; 7 bases map to TRBD2. The CDR3 length is 17 residues. CDR1 and CDR2 from the germline V gene are MDHEN and SYDVKM. V shed 6 bases and J 6 bases; nucleotides not matched to a gene: 18. CDR3: CASSLFGVAGISDTQYF. The CDR3 DNA sequence: TGTGCCAGCAGCCTTTTCGGGGTAGCGGGTATCTCCGATACGCAGTATTTT. The variable domain in full, with the rest retrieved from reference TRBV28 and TRBJ2-3, is DVKVTQSSRYLVKRTGEKVFLECVQDMDHENMFWYRQDPGLGLRLIYFSYDVKMKEKGDIPEGYSVSREKKERFSLILESASTNQTSMYLCASSLFGVAGISDTQYFGPGTRLTVL.

This clonotype was seen only a few times. This chain links TRBV7-2 with TRBJ2-7; D perhaps matches TRBD1 (5 bases). Germline V gene data show CDR1 as SGHTA and CDR2 as FQGNSA. CDR3 length equals 14 residues. V was trimmed by 2 bases and J by 6 bases, leaving 14 bases between them. The CDR3 reads CASSLIGREGEQYF. In DNA, the CDR3 is TGTGCCAGCAGCTTAATCGGCAGGGAAGGCGAGCAGTACTTC. Looking up the rest from reference TRBV7-2 and TRBJ2-7 gives the full variable domain: GAGVSQSPSNKVTEKGKDVELRCDPISGHTALYWYRQSLGQGLEFLIYFQGNSAPDKSGLPSDRFSAERTGGSVSTLTIQRTQQEDSAVYLCASSLIGREGEQYFGPGTRLTVT.

In this sample, this clonotype turned up a few times. The chain links TRBV28 to TRBJ2-7; D assignment may be TRBD1 or TRBD2 (6 bases each). CDR3 length equals 16 residues. In germline, CDR1 is MDHEN, CDR2 SYDVKM. V shed 6 bases and J shed 3 bases, with 21 bases lying between them. CDR3 in DNA: TGTGCCAGCAGCTACTTAGTGTTCGGGGGCTACTACGAGCAGTACTTC. Translation gives CASSYLVFGGYYEQYF. The entire variable domain, with the rest obtained from reference TRBV28 and TRBJ2-7, is as follows: DVKVTQSSRYLVKRTGEKVFLECVQDMDHENMFWYRQDPGLGLRLIYFSYDVKMKEKGDIPEGYSVSREKKERFSLILESASTNQTSMYLCASSYLVFGGYYEQYFGPGTRLTVT.

As to this clonotype: At one of its ends the junction is not consistent with the germline gene, which may arise from a read error. This chain joins TRBV3-1 and TRBJ2-7; no clear D. Germline lookup yields CDR1 LGHDT and CDR2 YNNKEL (reference sequence). The CDR3 has 14 amino acids. This chain's CDR3 is CVSIQTDGAYEQYF. As DNA, the CDR3 is TGTGTCAGCATCCAAACGGACGGAGCCTACGAGCAGTACTTC.

This clonotype was picked up many times. The chain has TRBV29-1 and TRBJ2-1; D is possibly TRBD1 (6 bases). The CDR3 consists of 13 residues. The germline V and J ends were trimmed by 4 bases and 4 bases, with 11 bases remaining between them. Germline assignment: CDR1 SQVTM and CDR2 ANQGSEA. The CDR3 coding sequence is TGCAGCGTTGTGGTAGGGGGTTACAATGAGCAGTTCTTC. This encodes CSVVVGGYNEQFF.

The V and J genes are TRBV15 and TRBJ2-4; 11 bases map to TRBD2. TRBJ2-7 explains the end of the DNA better; the J call may be wrong. The germline V gene encodes CDR1 LNHNV and CDR2 YYDKDF (reference sequence). The CDR3 is 13 residues long. CDR3 sequence: CATSLAGGYEQYF. In nucleotides, the CDR3 is TGTGCCACCAGTCTAGCGGGAGGCTACGAGCAGTACTTC.

The chain couples TRBV7-2 to TRBJ2-7; D is ambiguous. Trimming stripped 5 bases from V and 4 bases from J, with 12 bases between. The CDR3 has 13 residues. The germline gives CDR1 SGHTA, CDR2 FQGNSA. The CDR3 DNA reads TGTGCCAGCAGCCCCTTAGTGCAATACGAGCAGTACTTC. Amino acids: CASSPLVQYEQYF. Full variable domain (missing parts from reference TRBV7-2 and TRBJ2-7): GAGVSQSPSNKVTEKGKDVELRCDPISGHTALYWYRQSLGQGLEFLIYFQGNSAPDKSGLPSDRFSAERTGGSVSTLTIQRTQQEDSAVYLCASSPLVQYEQYFGPGTRLTVT.

This clonotype was counted at least ten times. The V call is TRBV9, the J call TRBJ2-1; D assignment may be TRBD1 or TRBD2 (5 bases each). Germline V gene data show CDR1 as SGDLS and CDR2 as YYNGEE. The CDR3 has 13 residues. Trimming removed 4 bases at V and 9 bases at J, with 14 bases between. CDR3 amino acids: CASSLLGESEQFF. For the CDR3, the DNA is TGTGCCAGCAGCCTCCTAGGGGAGTCTGAGCAGTTCTTC.

The CDR3 here is CATSDPSGRDLHSEQFF. The CDR3 nucleotides are TGTGCCACCAGTGATCCTAGCGGGAGGGATCTCCACAGTGAGCAGTTCTTC. The chain recombines TRBV24-1 with TRBJ2-1, with 12 bases matching TRBD2. With V trimmed by 3 bases and J by 9 bases, 11 bases remained unmatched. The CDR3 is 17 residues long. Germline lookup yields CDR1 KGHDR and CDR2 SFDVKD.

On this clonotype: Sequence at one end of the junction differs from germline and may be a read error. This sequence joins TRBV6-6 and TRBJ2-7; maybe TRBD1 (6 bases). Looked up from germline, CDR1 is MNHNY and CDR2 is SVGAGI (reference sequence). This CDR3 contains 13 residues. The chain's CDR3 is CARRDRSSYEQYF. The DNA of the CDR3 is TGTGCCCGCAGAGACAGGAGTTCCTACGAGCAGTACTTC.

The CDR3 DNA sequence: TGTGCCTGGAGTGTCAGGGGCTGGGAGCAGTACTTC. Protein: CAWSVRGWEQYF. V usage is TRBV30 and J usage is TRBJ2-7; D perhaps matches TRBD1 (6 bases). The CDR3 has 12 residues. Per the germline V gene, CDR1 is GTSNPN and CDR2 is SVGIG (reference sequence). Trimming took off 0 bases at V and 7 bases at J, with 10 bases between the two ends.

The chain combines TRBV18 with TRBJ2-7; no clear D gene. The DNA end is more similar to TRBJ2-5, so the J call may be wrong. Germline lookup yields CDR1 KGHSH and CDR2 LQKENI. This CDR3 has 11 amino acids. The CDR3 nucleotides are TGTGCCACCGACCAAGGTGGGACCCAGTACTTC. It codes for CATDQGGTQYF.

The chain links TRBV5-1 to TRBJ1-1; no clear D. Germline V gene data show CDR1 as SGHRS and CDR2 as YFSETQ. The CDR3 sequence is 14 residues long. V lost 7 bases and J 0 bases, leaving 13 bases between the germline ends. CDR3 region: CASRSWALNTEAFF. DNA for the CDR3: TGCGCCAGCCGGTCTTGGGCATTGAACACTGAAGCTTTCTTT.

This clonotype was picked up many times. This chain uses TRBV20-1 with TRBJ2-7; possible D gene TRBD2, 5 bases. V lost 0 bases to trimming and J lost 4 bases, with 16 bases between them. The CDR3 consists of 15 residues. Germline V gene lookup returns CDR1 DFQATT and CDR2 SNEGSKA (reference sequence). DNA for the CDR3: TGCAGTGCTAGAGATCTGAGACTACGGTTGTACGAGCAGTACTTC. It encodes CSARDLRLRLYEQYF.

CDR3 bases: TGTGCCAGCAGTTTGGGACTAGCGAGGCAAGAGACCCAGTACTTC. This gives the protein CASSLGLARQETQYF. The chain joins TRBV6-5 to TRBJ2-5; TRBD2 aligns across 10 bases. This CDR3 spans 15 amino acids. V lost 4 bases, J lost 2 bases, and 4 bases stayed unmatched. The germline V gene has CDR1 MNHEY and CDR2 SVGAGI.

The CDR3 DNA is TGTGCCATCAGTGAGTGGGGGGCCAACACTGAAGCTTTCTTT. Protein sequence: CAISEWGANTEAFF. The rearrangement joins TRBV10-3 to TRBJ1-1, with a weak D call TRBD1 (6 bases). The V end lost 1 base, the J end lost 2 bases, and 8 bases lay between the germline ends. This CDR3 region has 14 residues. Germline values: CDR1 ENHRY, CDR2 SYGVKD.

This rearrangement joins TRBV11-2 to TRBJ2-3; 7 bases match TRBD1. Germline V gene data show CDR1 as SGHAT and CDR2 as FQNNGV. With V trimmed by 5 bases and J by 14 bases, 10 bases remained unmatched. This CDR3 contains 12 residues. In nucleotides, the CDR3 is TGTGCCAGCAGCCCCGGGACAGATAGCGCGTATTTT. It yields the protein CASSPGTDSAYF.